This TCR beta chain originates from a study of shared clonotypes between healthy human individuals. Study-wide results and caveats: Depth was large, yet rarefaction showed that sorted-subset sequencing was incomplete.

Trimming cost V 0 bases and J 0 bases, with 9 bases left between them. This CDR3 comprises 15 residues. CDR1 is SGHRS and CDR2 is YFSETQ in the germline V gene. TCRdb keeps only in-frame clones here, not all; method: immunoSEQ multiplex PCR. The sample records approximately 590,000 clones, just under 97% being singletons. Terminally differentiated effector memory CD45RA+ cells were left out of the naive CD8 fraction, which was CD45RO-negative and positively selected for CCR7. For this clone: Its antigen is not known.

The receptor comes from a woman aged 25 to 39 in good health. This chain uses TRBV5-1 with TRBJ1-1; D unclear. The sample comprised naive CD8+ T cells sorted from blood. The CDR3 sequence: CASSLVGQMNTEAFF. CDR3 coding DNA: TGCGCCAGCAGCTTGGTAGGGCAGATGAACACTGAAGCTTTCTTT.